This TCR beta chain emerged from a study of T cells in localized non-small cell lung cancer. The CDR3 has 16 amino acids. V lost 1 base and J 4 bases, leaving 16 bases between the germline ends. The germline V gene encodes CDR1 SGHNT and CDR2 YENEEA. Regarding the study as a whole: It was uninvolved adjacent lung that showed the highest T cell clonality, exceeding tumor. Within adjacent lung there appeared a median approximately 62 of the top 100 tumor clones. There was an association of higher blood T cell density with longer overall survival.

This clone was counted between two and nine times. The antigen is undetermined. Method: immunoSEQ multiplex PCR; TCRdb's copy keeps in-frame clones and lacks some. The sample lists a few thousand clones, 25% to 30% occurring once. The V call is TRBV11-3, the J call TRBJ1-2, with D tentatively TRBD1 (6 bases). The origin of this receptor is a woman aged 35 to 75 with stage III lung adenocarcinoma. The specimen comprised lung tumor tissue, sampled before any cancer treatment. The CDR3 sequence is CASSLGSPGAGYGYTF. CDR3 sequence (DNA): TGTGCCAGCAGCTTAGGGTCCCCAGGGGCAGGCTATGGCTACACCTTC. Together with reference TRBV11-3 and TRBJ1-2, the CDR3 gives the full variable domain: EAGVVQSPRYKIIEKKQPVAFWCNPISGHNTLYWYLQNLGQGPELLIRYENEEAVDDSQLPKDRFSAERLKGVDSTLKIQPAELGDSAVYLCASSLGSPGAGYGYTFGSGTRLTVV.